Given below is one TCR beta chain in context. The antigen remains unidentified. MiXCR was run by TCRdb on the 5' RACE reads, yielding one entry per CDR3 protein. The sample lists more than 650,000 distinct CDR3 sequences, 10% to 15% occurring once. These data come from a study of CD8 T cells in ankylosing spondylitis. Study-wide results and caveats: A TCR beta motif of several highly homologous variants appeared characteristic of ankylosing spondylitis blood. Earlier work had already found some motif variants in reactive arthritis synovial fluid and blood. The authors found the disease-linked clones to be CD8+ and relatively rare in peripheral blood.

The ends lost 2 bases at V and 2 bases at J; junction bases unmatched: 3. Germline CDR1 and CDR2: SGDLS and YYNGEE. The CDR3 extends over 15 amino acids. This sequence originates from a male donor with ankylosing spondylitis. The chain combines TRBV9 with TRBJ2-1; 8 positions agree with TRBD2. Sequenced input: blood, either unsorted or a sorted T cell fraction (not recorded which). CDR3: CASSVASGPYNEQFF. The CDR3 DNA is TGTGCCAGCAGCGTGGCTAGCGGGCCCTACAATGAGCAGTTCTTC. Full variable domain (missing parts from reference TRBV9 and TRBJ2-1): DSGVTQTPKHLITATGQRVTLRCSPRSGDLSVYWYQQSLDQGLQFLIQYYNGEERAKGNILERFSAQQFPDLHSELNLSSLELGDSALYFCASSVASGPYNEQFFGPGTRLTVL.